These 10 T cell receptor beta chains came from one sample sequenced in a study of blood T cells in healthy people across ages (dated by TCRdb to the mid-2010s). The library was made by 5' RACE. A second PCR of about 7 to 12 cycles was run with a J-beta primer mix and a sample-barcoded 5' primer. TCRdb took the public reads, trimmed them with fastp at Q25, ran MiXCR for clone calling and kept in-frame beta chains. A single entry per CDR3 protein holds the most common genes and DNA from its merged rows. Present in this sample are 1.8 million or so distinct CDR3 sequences, about two fifths of which were seen just once. The ten largest clones capture 20% to 25% of the sample. The sequencing input was blood. The receptors were gathered from a human donor in good health.

The chain is built from TRBV7-9 and TRBJ1-2; D call uncertain. CDR3 size: 12 residues. CDR1 SEHNR and CDR2 FQNEAQ come from the germline V gene (reference sequence). V lost 3 bases and J 8 bases, leaving 10 bases between the germline ends. In nucleotides, the CDR3 is TGTGCCAGCAGCTTTAATTTGGACGGCTACACCTTC. Protein: CASSFNLDGYTF.

The chain employs TRBV9 and TRBJ2-3; the match to TRBD2 covers 9 bases. Germline values: CDR1 SGDLS, CDR2 YYNGEE. After removal of 7 bases from V and 1 base from J, the junction contained 7 bases not matched to a gene. This CDR3 has 15 residues. Here the CDR3 DNA reads TGTGCCAGCCATCGCGCTAGCGGGGGCACAGATACGCAGTATTTT. Amino acid sequence: CASHRASGGTDTQYF. Filled out from reference TRBV9 and TRBJ2-3, the complete variable domain reads DSGVTQTPKHLITATGQRVTLRCSPRSGDLSVYWYQQSLDQGLQFLIQYYNGEERAKGNILERFSAQQFPDLHSELNLSSLELGDSALYFCASHRASGGTDTQYFGPGTRLTVL.

This clonotype showed up just a few times. The chain uses TRBV25-1 and TRBJ2-5; D is unresolved. Germline V gene data show CDR1 as MGHDK and CDR2 as SYGVNS. This CDR3 has 14 residues. Trimming removed 4 bases from V and 5 bases from J, with 14 bases in between. This chain's CDR3 is CASSVYLGIETQYF. The CDR3 DNA sequence: TGTGCCAGCAGTGTCTATTTGGGTATTGAGACCCAGTACTTC.

This clonotype was counted ten times or more. The chain uses TRBV10-3 and TRBJ2-7; TRBD2 aligns across 9 bases. The CDR3 loop spans 15 amino acids. The germline gives CDR1 ENHRY, CDR2 SYGVKD. V lost 2 bases, J lost 2 bases, and 4 bases stayed unmatched. CDR3 sequence: CAISEIAGATYEQYF. The CDR3 region has the DNA TGTGCCATCAGTGAGATAGCGGGGGCCACCTACGAGCAGTACTTC.

This chain joins TRBV10-3 and TRBJ2-3; TRBD2 matches at 7 bases. This CDR3 comprises 16 residues. CDR1 and CDR2 (germline): ENHRY, SYGVKD. J gave up 5 bases and V 6 bases, and 14 bases lay outside the gene matches. This CDR3 is CAISVTPSGEGDTQYF. In DNA form, the CDR3 reads TGTGCCATCAGCGTAACACCAAGCGGGGAGGGAGATACGCAGTATTTT.

V and J are TRBV7-6 and TRBJ2-4; 7 nucleotides align to TRBD1. The end of the DNA fits TRBJ2-5 better, so the J call may be wrong. Germline-derived CDR1 and CDR2 are SGHVS and FNYEAQ. This CDR3 has 15 amino acids. This chain's CDR3 is CASSARQGMGETQYF. CDR3 bases: TGTGCCAGCAGCGCCCGACAGGGTATGGGCGAGACCCAGTACTTC.

The chain uses TRBV5-1 and TRBJ2-1; 8 bases map to TRBD2. The germline gives CDR1 SGHRS, CDR2 YFSETQ. V dropped 0 bases and J dropped 4; count of bases not matched to a gene: 9. The CDR3 runs to 17 residues. This chain's CDR3 is CASSLAIGGGQYNEQFF. The CDR3, as DNA: TGCGCCAGCAGCTTGGCCATTGGCGGGGGGCAATACAATGAGCAGTTCTTC. Full variable domain (rest looked up from reference TRBV5-1 and TRBJ2-1): KAGVTQTPRYLIKTRGQQVTLSCSPISGHRSVSWYQQTPGQGLQFLFEYFSETQRNKGNFPGRFSGRQFSNSRSEMNVSTLELGDSALYLCASSLAIGGGQYNEQFFGPGTRLTVL.

The chain combines TRBV20-1 with TRBJ2-3; D might be TRBD2 (6 bases). Germline V gene sequence: CDR1 DFQATT, CDR2 SNEGSKA (reference sequence). This CDR3 has 15 amino acids. The ends were cut back, 4 bases at V and 1 base at J, with 15 bases in the middle. CDR3 nucleotides: TGCAGTGCTACTAAGAGGCGGGGTGGCACAGATACGCAGTATTTT. Translation: CSATKRRGGTDTQYF.

This clonotype turned up a few times. The chain uses TRBV6-2 or TRBV6-3 and TRBJ1-1; D uncertain. The V and J ends lost 6 bases and 0 bases respectively, with 11 bases between them. CDR3 length equals 14 residues. Germline CDR1 is MNHEY and CDR2 is SVGEGT. The CDR3 loop reads CASRDVGLNTEAFF. The CDR3 nucleotides read TGTGCCAGCAGGGACGTCGGCCTGAACACTGAAGCTTTCTTT.

This clonotype was observed a handful of times. This chain links TRBV18 with TRBJ1-5, with 9 bases fitting TRBD1. In germline, CDR1 is KGHSH, CDR2 LQKENI. V shed 10 bases and J 5 bases; nucleotides not matched to a gene: 15. This CDR3 region has 16 residues. The CDR3 here is CANPRGDRVWDQPQHF. In nucleotides, the CDR3 is TGTGCCAACCCACGGGGGGACAGGGTTTGGGATCAGCCCCAGCATTTT. The variable domain in full, with the rest retrieved from reference TRBV18 and TRBJ1-5, is NAGVMQNPRHLVRRRGQEARLRCSPMKGHSHVYWYRQLPEEGLKFMVYLQKENIIDESGMPKERFSAEFPKEGPSILRIQQVVRGDSAAYFCANPRGDRVWDQPQHFGDGTRLSIL.